This TCR beta chain was documented in a study of T cell changes during pregnancy in multiple sclerosis (dated by TCRdb to the late 2010s). In terms of the full investigation: The study looked at changes in the T cell repertoire across pregnancy in women with multiple sclerosis.

Concerning this clone itself: The antigen it binds to is not known. One base away there is no much larger clone; base qualities are not given.

CDR1 and CDR2, looked up from the germline V gene, are SGDLS and YYNGEE. Relative to germline, V is 6 bases shorter and J is 5 bases shorter, with 14 bases between their ends. There are 13 amino acids in the CDR3, from cysteine to phenylalanine inclusive. The read is trimmed to its CDR3 DNA, 39 bases read in frame from base 1. Libraries were made using the immunoSEQ multiplex PCR assay. This is the immuneACCESS table as TCRdb keeps it, with only in-frame sequences that have V and J called. A part of the clones is gone; compared with another copy, unresolved V genes explain less than half, and the rest is unexplained. The sample table contains roughly 53,000 clones; only one count was recorded for roughly nine tenths of them. Approximately 2.8% of the sample lies in the top ten.

The receptor was isolated from a female donor with multiple sclerosis, enrolled in a pregnancy study. The rearrangement joined TRBV9 to TRBJ1-2; the D gene cannot be resolved reliably. The sequenced sample was CD8+ T cells from peripheral blood mononuclear cells, obtained before pregnancy. The CDR3 has the sequence CASTGPVQYGYTF. The DNA sequence is given as TGTGCCAGCACTGGGCCAGTCCAATATGGCTACACCTTC.